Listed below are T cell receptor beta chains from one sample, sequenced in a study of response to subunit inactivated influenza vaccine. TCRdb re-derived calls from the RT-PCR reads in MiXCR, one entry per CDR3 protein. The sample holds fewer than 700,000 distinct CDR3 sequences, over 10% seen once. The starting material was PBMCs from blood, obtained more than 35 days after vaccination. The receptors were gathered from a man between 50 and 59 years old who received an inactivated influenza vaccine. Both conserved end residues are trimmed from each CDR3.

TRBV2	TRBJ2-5	ASSSFRQETQY
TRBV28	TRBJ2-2	ASSALDKGGELF
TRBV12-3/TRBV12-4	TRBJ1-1	ASTGVGEEAF
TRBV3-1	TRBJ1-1	ASSPGQGAVAEAF
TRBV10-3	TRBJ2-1	AITRGKGDEQF
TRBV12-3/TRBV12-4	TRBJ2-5	ASRGGGETQY
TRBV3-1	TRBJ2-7	ASSQDLSGSYEQY
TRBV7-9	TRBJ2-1	ASSGPLFRGRNNEQF
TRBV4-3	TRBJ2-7	ASSQRGREGPYEQY
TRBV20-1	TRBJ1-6	SALPGTRRNSPLH
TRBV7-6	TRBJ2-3	ASSPGGDTQY
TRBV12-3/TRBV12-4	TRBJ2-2	ASSWKREGGELF